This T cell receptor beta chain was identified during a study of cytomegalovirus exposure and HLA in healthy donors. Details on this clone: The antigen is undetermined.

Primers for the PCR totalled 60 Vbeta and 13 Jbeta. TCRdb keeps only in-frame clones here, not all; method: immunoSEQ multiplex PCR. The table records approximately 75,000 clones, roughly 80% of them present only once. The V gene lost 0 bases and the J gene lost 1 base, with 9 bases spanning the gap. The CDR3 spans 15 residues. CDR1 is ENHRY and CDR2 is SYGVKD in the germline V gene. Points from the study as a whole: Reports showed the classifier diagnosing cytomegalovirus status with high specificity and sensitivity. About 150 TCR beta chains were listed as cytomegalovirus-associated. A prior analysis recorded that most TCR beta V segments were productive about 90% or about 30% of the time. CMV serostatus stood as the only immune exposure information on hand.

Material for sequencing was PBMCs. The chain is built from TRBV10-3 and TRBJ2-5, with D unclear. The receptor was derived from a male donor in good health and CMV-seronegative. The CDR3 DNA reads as TGTGCCATCAGTGAGTCGAAATCAGTCCAAGAGACCCAGTACTTC. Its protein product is CAISESKSVQETQYF.